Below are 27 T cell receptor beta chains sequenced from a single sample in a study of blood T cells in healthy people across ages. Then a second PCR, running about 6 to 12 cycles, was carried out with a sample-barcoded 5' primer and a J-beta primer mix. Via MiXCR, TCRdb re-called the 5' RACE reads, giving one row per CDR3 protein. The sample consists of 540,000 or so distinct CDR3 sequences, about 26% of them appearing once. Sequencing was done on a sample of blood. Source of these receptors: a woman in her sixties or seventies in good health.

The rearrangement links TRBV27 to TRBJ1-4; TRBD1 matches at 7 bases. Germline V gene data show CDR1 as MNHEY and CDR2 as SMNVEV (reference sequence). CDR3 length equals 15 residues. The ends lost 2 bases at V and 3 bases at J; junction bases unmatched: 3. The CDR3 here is CASSLKGAPNEKLFF. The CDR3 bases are TGTGCCAGCAGTTTAAAGGGGGCTCCTAATGAAAAACTGTTTTTT.

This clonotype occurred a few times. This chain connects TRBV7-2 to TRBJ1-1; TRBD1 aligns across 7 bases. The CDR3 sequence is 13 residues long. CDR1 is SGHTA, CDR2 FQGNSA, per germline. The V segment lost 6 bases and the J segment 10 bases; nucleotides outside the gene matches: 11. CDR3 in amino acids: CASSWDSLFPAFF. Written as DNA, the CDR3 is TGTGCCAGCAGTTGGGACAGTCTATTTCCAGCTTTCTTT. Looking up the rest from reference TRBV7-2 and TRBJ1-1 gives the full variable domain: GAGVSQSPSNKVTEKGKDVELRCDPISGHTALYWYRQSLGQGLEFLIYFQGNSAPDKSGLPSDRFSAERTGGSVSTLTIQRTQQEDSAVYLCASSWDSLFPAFFGQGTRLTVV.

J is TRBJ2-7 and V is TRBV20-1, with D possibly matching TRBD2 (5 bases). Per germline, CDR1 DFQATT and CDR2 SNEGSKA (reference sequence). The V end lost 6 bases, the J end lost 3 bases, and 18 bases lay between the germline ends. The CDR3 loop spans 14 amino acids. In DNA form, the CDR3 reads TGCAGTGCCCTCGCTAGGTCCGGGAACTACGAGCAGTACTTC. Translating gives CSALARSGNYEQYF.

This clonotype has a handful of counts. The CDR3 sequence is CSATASGGAETQYF. The CDR3 DNA sequence: TGCAGTGCTACCGCTAGCGGGGGGGCAGAGACCCAGTACTTC. The chain couples TRBV20-1 to TRBJ2-5, with 12 bases aligning to TRBD2. CDR1 and CDR2 from the germline V gene are DFQATT and SNEGSKA (reference sequence). V gave up 4 bases and J gave up 4 bases; unmatched junction bases: 4. CDR3 size: 14 residues.

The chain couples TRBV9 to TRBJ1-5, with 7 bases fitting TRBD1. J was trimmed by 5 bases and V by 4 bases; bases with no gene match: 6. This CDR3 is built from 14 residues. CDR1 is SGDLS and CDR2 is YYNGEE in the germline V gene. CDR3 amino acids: CASSWGTEDQPQHF. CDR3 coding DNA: TGTGCCAGCAGCTGGGGGACAGAAGATCAGCCCCAGCATTTT.

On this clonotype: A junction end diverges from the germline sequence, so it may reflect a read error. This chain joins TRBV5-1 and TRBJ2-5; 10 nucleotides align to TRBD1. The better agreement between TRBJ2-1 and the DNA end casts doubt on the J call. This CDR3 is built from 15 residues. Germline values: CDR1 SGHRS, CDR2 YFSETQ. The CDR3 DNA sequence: TGTGCCAGCAGCGAGGGACAGGGGTCTTACAATGAGCAGTTCTTC. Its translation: CASSEGQGSYNEQFF.

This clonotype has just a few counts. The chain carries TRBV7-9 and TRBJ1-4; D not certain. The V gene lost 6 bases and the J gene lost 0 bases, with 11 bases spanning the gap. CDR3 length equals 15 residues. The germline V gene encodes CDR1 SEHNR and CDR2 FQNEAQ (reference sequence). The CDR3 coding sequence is TGTGCCAGCAGTCAAGACCGTGCAACTAATGAAAAACTGTTTTTT. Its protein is CASSQDRATNEKLFF.

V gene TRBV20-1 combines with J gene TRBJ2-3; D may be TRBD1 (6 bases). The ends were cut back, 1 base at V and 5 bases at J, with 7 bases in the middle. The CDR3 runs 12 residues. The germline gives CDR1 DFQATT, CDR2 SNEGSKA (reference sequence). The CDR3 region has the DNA TGCAGTGCTAGAGTAGGGGGAGATACGCAGTATTTT. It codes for CSARVGGDTQYF.

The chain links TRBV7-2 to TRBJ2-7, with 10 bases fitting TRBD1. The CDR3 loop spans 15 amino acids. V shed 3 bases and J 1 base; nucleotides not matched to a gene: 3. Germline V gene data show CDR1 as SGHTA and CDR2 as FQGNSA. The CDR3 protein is CASSFAGQGSYEQYF. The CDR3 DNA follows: TGTGCCAGCAGCTTCGCGGGACAGGGGTCCTACGAGCAGTACTTC.

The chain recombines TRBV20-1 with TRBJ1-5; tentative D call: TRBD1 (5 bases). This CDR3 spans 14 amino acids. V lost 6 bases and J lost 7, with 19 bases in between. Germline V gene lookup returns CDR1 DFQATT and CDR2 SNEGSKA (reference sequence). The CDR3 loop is CSALVGGIGQPQHF. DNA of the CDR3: TGCAGTGCCCTGGTGGGGGGAATTGGGCAGCCCCAGCATTTT.

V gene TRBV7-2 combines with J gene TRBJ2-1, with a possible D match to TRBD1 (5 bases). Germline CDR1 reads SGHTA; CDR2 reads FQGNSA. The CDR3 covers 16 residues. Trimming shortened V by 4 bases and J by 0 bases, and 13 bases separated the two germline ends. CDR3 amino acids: CASSSSLDSSYNEQFF. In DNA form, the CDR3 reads TGTGCCAGCAGCTCTTCGTTAGACAGCTCCTACAATGAGCAGTTCTTC.

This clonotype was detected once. The CDR3 bases are TGTGCCAGCAGCCTAGAGGGACACTCCGGTTCACCCCTCCACTTT. Residues: CASSLEGHSGSPLHF. The rearrangement uses TRBV7-9 and TRBJ1-6; perhaps TRBD1 as D (6 bases). The CDR3 is 15 residues long. The germline V and J ends were trimmed by 5 bases and 9 bases, with 17 bases remaining between them. Germline V lookup: CDR1 SEHNR, CDR2 FQNEAQ (reference sequence).

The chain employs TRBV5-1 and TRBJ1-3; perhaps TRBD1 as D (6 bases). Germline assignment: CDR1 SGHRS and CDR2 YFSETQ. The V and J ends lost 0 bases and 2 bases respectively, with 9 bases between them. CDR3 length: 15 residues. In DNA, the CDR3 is TGCGCCAGCAGCTTGGAGGGACATCCTGGAAACACCATATATTTT. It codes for CASSLEGHPGNTIYF.

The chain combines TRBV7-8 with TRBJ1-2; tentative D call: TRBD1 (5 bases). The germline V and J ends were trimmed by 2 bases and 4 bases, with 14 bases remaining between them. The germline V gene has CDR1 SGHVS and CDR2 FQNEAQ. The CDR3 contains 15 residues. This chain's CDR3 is CASSLTIGASYGYTF. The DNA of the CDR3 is TGTGCCAGCAGCTTAACAATTGGGGCAAGCTATGGCTACACCTTC.

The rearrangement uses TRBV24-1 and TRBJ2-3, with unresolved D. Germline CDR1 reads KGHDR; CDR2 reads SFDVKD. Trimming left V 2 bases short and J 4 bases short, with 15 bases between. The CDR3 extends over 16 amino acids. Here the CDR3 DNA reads TGTGCCACCAGTGATTGGAAGGACGGCCCGGCAGATACGCAGTATTTT. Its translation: CATSDWKDGPADTQYF.

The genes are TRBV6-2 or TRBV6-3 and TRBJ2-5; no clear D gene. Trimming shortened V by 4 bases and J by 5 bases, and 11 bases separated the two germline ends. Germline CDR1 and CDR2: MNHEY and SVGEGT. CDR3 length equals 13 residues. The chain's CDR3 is CASSSSPEETQYF. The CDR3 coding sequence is TGTGCCAGCAGTTCCTCCCCTGAGGAGACCCAGTACTTC.

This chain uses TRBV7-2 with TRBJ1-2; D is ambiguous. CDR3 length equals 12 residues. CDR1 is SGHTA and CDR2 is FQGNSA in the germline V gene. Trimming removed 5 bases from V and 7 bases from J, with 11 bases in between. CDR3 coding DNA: TGTGCCAGCAGCCTTCTAAAGGTTGGCTACACCTTC. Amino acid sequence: CASSLLKVGYTF.

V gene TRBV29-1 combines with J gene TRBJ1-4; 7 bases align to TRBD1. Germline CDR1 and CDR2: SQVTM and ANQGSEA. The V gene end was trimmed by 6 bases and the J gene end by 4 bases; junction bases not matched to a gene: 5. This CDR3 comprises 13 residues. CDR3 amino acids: CSVTGQFNEKLFF. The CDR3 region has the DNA TGCAGCGTGACGGGACAGTTTAATGAAAAACTGTTTTTT.

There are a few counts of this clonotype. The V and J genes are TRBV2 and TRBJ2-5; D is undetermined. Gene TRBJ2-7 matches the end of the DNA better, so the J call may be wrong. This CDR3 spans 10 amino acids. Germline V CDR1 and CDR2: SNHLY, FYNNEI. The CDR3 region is CASSGIEQYF. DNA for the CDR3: TGTGCCAGCAGTGGGATCGAGCAGTACTTC.

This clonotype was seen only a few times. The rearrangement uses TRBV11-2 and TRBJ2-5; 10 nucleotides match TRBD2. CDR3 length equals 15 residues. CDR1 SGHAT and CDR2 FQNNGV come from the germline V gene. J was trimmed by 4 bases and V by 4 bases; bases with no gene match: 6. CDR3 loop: CASSSSGGAGETQYF. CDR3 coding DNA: TGTGCCAGCAGCTCCAGCGGGGGGGCCGGAGAGACCCAGTACTTC.

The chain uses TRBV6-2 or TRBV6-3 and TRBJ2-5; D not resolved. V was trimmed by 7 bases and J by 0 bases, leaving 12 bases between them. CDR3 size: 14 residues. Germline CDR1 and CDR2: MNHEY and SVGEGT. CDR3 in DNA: TGTGCCAGCACTCCCCTGGGGTACCAAGAGACCCAGTACTTC. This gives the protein CASTPLGYQETQYF.

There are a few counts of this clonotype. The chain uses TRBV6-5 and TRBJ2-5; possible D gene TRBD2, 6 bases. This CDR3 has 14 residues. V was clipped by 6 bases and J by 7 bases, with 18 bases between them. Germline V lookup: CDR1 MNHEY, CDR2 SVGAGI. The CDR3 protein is CASSPSGRTGTQYF. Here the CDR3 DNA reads TGTGCCAGCAGCCCATCGGGGAGGACGGGGACCCAGTACTTC.

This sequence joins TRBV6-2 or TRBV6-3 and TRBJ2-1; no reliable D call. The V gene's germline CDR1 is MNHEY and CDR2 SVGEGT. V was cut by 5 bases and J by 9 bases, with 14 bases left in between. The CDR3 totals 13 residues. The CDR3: CASSAWSSGEQFF. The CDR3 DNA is TGTGCCAGCAGTGCCTGGAGCAGTGGTGAGCAGTTCTTC.

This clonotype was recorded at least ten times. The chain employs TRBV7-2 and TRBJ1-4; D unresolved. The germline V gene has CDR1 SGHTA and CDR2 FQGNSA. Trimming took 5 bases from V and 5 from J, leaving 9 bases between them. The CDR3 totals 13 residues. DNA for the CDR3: TGTGCCAGCAGCGCGGGGATCAATGAAAAACTGTTTTTT. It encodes CASSAGINEKLFF.

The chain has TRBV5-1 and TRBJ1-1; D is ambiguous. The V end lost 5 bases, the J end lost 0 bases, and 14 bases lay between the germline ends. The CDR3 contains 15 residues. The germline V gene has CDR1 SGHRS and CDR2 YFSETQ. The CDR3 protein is CASRPVGVMNTEAFF. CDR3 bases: TGCGCCAGCAGGCCGGTTGGGGTAATGAACACTGAAGCTTTCTTT.

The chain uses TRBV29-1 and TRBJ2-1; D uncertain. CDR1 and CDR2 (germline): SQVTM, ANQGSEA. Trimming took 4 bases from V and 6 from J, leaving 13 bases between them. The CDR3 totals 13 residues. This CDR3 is CSVAARWSNEQFF. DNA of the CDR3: TGCAGCGTTGCTGCAAGGTGGAGCAATGAGCAGTTCTTC.

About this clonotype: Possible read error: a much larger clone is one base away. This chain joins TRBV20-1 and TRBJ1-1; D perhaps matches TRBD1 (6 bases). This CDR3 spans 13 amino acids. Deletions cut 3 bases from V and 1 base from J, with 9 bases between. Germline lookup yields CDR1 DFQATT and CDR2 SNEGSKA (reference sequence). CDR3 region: CSARKTGNTEAFF. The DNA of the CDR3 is TGCAGTGCTAGGAAGACAGGGAACACTGAAGCTTTCTTT.